These 15 T cell receptor beta chains came from one sample sequenced in a study of regulatory T cells in long-lasting Graves disease. The time point was: newly diagnosed GD, antithyroid drugs for less than 3 months. TCR sequences were obtained from RNA taken from PBMCs. Relying on iRepertoire HTBI primers and Arm-PCR of CDR3 regions, the team built TCR beta libraries. TCRdb ran MiXCR on the multiplex PCR reads and lists one entry per CDR3 protein. The table has some 560,000 distinct CDR3 sequences, 15% to 20% seen once. The sample was also reused in another study, on T cells in Graves' hyperthyroidism and ophthalmopathy.

The sequencing used peripheral blood mononuclear cells (PBMCs), collected at new diagnosis, from a patient treated with antithyroid drugs. Every receptor here comes from a woman aged 40 to 65 with Graves disease.

A remark on this clonotype: This may be a read error, as it is one base from a much larger clone. The rearrangement links TRBV30 to TRBJ1-2; D remains ambiguous. The CDR3 is 14 residues long. Per germline, CDR1 GTSNPN and CDR2 SVGIG (reference sequence). The CDR3 region has the DNA TGTGCCTGGAGTAACCAATGGAGGGCATATGGCCACACCTTC. Translating it yields CAWSNQWRAYGHTF. The entire variable domain, with the rest obtained from reference TRBV30 and TRBJ1-2, is as follows: SQTIHQWPATLVQPVGSPLSLECTVEGTSNPNLYWYRQAAGRGLQLLFYSVGIGQISSEVPQNLSASRPQDRQFILSSKKLLLSDSGFYLCAWSNQWRAYGHTFGSGTRLTVV.

In its sample, this clonotype was seen a few times. The chain employs TRBV18 and TRBJ1-3; 7 bases fit TRBD1. The CDR3 sequence is 15 residues long. V shed 5 bases and J 4 bases; nucleotides not matched to a gene: 8. From germline, CDR1 is KGHSH and CDR2 LQKENI. CDR3 nucleotide sequence: TGTGCCAGCTCAACAACAGGGGTAGCGGGAAACACCATATATTTT. Encoded protein: CASSTTGVAGNTIYF.

The rearrangement links TRBV15 to TRBJ1-6; a possible D gene is TRBD1 (5 bases). The CDR3 length is 15 residues. In germline, CDR1 is LNHNV, CDR2 YYDKDF (reference sequence). V was clipped by 1 base and J by 8 bases, with 12 bases between them. Here the CDR3 reads CATSRGRGSDSPLHF. The CDR3 DNA sequence: TGTGCCACCAGCAGAGGGAGGGGTTCGGATTCACCCCTCCACTTT.

This chain joins TRBV7-9 and TRBJ1-5; 7 nucleotides match TRBD1. The CDR3 runs to 17 residues. With V trimmed by 3 bases and J by 5 bases, 13 bases remained unmatched. Germline assignment: CDR1 SEHNR and CDR2 FQNEAQ (reference sequence). This CDR3 reads CASSFPRTGGIYQPQHF. DNA for the CDR3: TGTGCCAGCAGCTTCCCAAGGACAGGAGGAATATATCAGCCCCAGCATTTT.

This sequence joins TRBV7-2 and TRBJ2-3; 10 positions match TRBD2. V shed 2 bases and J 4 bases; nucleotides not matched to a gene: 3. CDR1 and CDR2 (germline): SGHTA, FQGNSA. The CDR3 contains 15 residues. The CDR3 nucleotides read TGTGCCAGCAGCTTACAACTAGCGGGGTCAGATACGCAGTATTTT. Encoded protein: CASSLQLAGSDTQYF.

This clonotype has ten or more counts. The chain recombines TRBV29-1 with TRBJ2-1, with D perhaps being TRBD1 or TRBD2 (7 bases each). Trimming left V 8 bases short and J 7 bases short, with 15 bases between. Germline V lookup: CDR1 SQVTM, CDR2 ANQGSEA. This CDR3 is 12 amino acids long. The CDR3 loop reads CSFLQGGNEQFF. In nucleotides, the CDR3 is TGCAGCTTCCTCCAGGGGGGGAATGAGCAGTTCTTC.

This clonotype was picked up many times. The chain is built from TRBV7-9 and TRBJ2-3; the D is unclear. CDR1 and CDR2 (germline): SEHNR, FQNEAQ (reference sequence). The CDR3 covers 14 residues. V gave up 4 bases and J gave up 0 bases, with 8 bases separating them. The CDR3 DNA is TGTGCCAGCAGCTGGAGCAGTAGCACAGATACGCAGTATTTT. Its protein is CASSWSSSTDTQYF.

This clonotype was recorded at least ten times. CDR3 DNA sequence: TGTGCCAGCAGTAAGGACAGCACAGATACGCAGTATTTT. Its translation: CASSKDSTDTQYF. The chain links TRBV2 to TRBJ2-3; D is undetermined. CDR1 and CDR2 (germline): SNHLY, FYNNEI. V gave up 5 bases and J gave up 0 bases, with 6 bases separating them. The CDR3 is 13 residues long.

Ten or more counts support this clonotype. The CDR3 sequence is CASSLPAGQQETQYF. The CDR3 nucleotides are TGTGCCAGCAGCCTCCCGGCGGGACAGCAAGAGACCCAGTACTTC. The chain recombines TRBV7-2 with TRBJ2-5; maybe TRBD1 (7 bases). The germline CDR1 and CDR2 sequences are SGHTA and FQGNSA. This CDR3 region has 15 residues. Trimming left V 5 bases short and J 2 bases short, with 15 bases between.

This clonotype has only a few counts. J is TRBJ2-1 and V is TRBV5-8; 11 bases are shared with TRBD1. This CDR3 is 14 amino acids long. The germline CDR1 and CDR2 sequences are SGHTS and YDEGEE. Trimming at V came to 10 bases and at J to 10 bases, leaving 13 bases not matched to a gene. DNA for the CDR3: TGTGCCGGGTCAACCGGGACAGGGGGTCGGGAGCAGTTCTTC. Its protein product is CAGSTGTGGREQFF.

In its sample, this clonotype was seen many times. J is TRBJ2-7 and V is TRBV7-2; D is uncertain. Germline values: CDR1 SGHTA, CDR2 FQGNSA. This CDR3 has 13 residues. Trimming shortened V by 1 base and J by 4 bases, and 8 bases separated the two germline ends. The CDR3 DNA reads TGTGCCAGCAGCTTAGAAACAGTGTACGAGCAGTACTTC. This codes for CASSLETVYEQYF. Looking up the rest from reference TRBV7-2 and TRBJ2-7 gives the full variable domain: GAGVSQSPSNKVTEKGKDVELRCDPISGHTALYWYRQSLGQGLEFLIYFQGNSAPDKSGLPSDRFSAERTGGSVSTLTIQRTQQEDSAVYLCASSLETVYEQYFGPGTRLTVT.

V usage is TRBV24-1 and J usage is TRBJ2-5, with D possibly TRBD2 on 5 matching bases. The CDR3 loop spans 14 amino acids. The V end lost 3 bases, the J end lost 5 bases, and 12 bases lay between the germline ends. Germline CDR1 KGHDR, CDR2 SFDVKD. As DNA, the CDR3 is TGTGCCACCAGTGATACCGGGAACGGGGAGACCCAGTACTTC. Its translation is CATSDTGNGETQYF.

This clonotype came up a few times. V gene TRBV6-5 combines with J gene TRBJ1-3; D is possibly TRBD1 (6 bases). The CDR3 spans 15 residues. Between the trimmed V and J ends, which lost 0 bases and 2 bases, there was a span of 8 bases. CDR1 and CDR2 from the germline V gene are MNHEY and SVGAGI. The CDR3 DNA reads as TGTGCCAGCAGTTACTCTGCAGGGGCTGGAAACACCATATATTTT. Protein: CASSYSAGAGNTIYF.

This clonotype was observed at least ten times. The genes are TRBV6-1 and TRBJ1-5, with a weak D call TRBD1 (6 bases). With 8 bases removed from V and 5 bases from J, the gap between germline ends came to 31 bases. CDR1 and CDR2 from the germline V gene are MNHNS and SASEGT. The CDR3 is 19 residues long. The CDR3 DNA reads as TGTGCCAGCCGCCATTGTAGGACAGCGACTCCAAAGATCTATCAGCCCCAGCATTTT. As protein: CASRHCRTATPKIYQPQHF.

V usage is TRBV7-6 and J usage is TRBJ1-2; D unresolved. CDR3 length: 16 residues. CDR1 and CDR2 from the germline V gene are SGHVS and FNYEAQ. The V end lost 5 bases, the J end lost 1 base, and 17 bases lay between the germline ends. The CDR3 loop is CASSPGRAANNYGYTF. The CDR3 DNA follows: TGTGCCAGCAGCCCCGGTAGAGCTGCGAATAACTATGGCTACACCTTC.